This is a list of T cell receptor beta chains from one sample in a study of Graves' ophthalmopathy and Graves' hyperthyroidism. MiXCR was run by TCRdb on the multiplex PCR reads, yielding one entry per CDR3 protein. This table holds 680,000 or so distinct CDR3 sequences, about 24% found once. The material sequenced was peripheral blood. These receptors were taken from a young woman with stable Graves' hyperthyroidism. Some clones in this sample may be carry-over from other donors' samples. CDR3s include the opening cysteine and the closing phenylalanine or tryptophan. The D gene is left open where the match is weak. Clone sizes are given selectively: once, few, many, or a class where the clone is expanded.

clone_size,d_call,j_call,v_call,cdr3_aa,cdr3_nt
.,.,TRBJ2-7,TRBV28,CASSIGRTYEQYF,TGTGCCAGCAGTATCGGCCGTACCTACGAGCAGTACTTC
many,.,TRBJ2-2,TRBV13,CASSFMMNTGELFF,TGTGCCAGCAGCTTTATGATGAACACCGGGGAGCTGTTTTTT
few,.,TRBJ2-3,TRBV27,CASSLIGAYTDTQYF,TGTGCCAGCAGTTTAATAGGGGCATACACAGATACGCAGTATTTT
many,.,TRBJ2-7,TRBV20-1,CSARMGLYEQYF,TGCAGTGCTAGAATGGGCTTATACGAGCAGTACTTC
many,.,TRBJ2-5,TRBV7-9,CATTSGYQETQYF,TGTGCCACCACCTCGGGGTACCAAGAGACCCAGTACTTC
once,.,TRBJ2-5,TRBV6-1,CASRGDYQETQYF,TGTGCCAGCAGAGGTGACTACCAAGAGACCCAGTACTTC
many,.,TRBJ1-2,TRBV7-2,CASSPQTGPNYGYTF,TGTGCCAGCAGCCCCCAGACAGGCCCTAACTATGGCTACACCTTC
many,.,TRBJ2-7,TRBV11-2,CASSIPRGGGSPYEQYF,TGTGCCAGCAGCATCCCCCGGGGAGGGGGATCCCCCTACGAGCAGTACTTC
.,TRBD2,TRBJ2-3,TRBV27,CASSGGGHTDTQYF,TGTGCCAGCAGTGGCGGGGGTCACACAGATACGCAGTATTTT
.,.,TRBJ1-2,TRBV6-1,CASKYSQTNYGYTF,TGTGCCAGCAAGTACAGTCAAACTAACTATGGCTACACCTTC
many,.,TRBJ2-5,TRBV14,CASSQDPPWVETQYF,TGTGCCAGCAGCCAAGACCCCCCGTGGGTAGAGACCCAGTACTTC
.,.,TRBJ1-2,TRBV18,CASSPSRVPNYGYTF,TGTGCCAGCTCACCAAGTCGAGTCCCAAACTATGGCTACACCTTC
many,.,TRBJ2-2,TRBV27,CASGRRDSTGELFF,TGTGCCTCAGGCCGCAGGGATAGCACCGGGGAGCTGTTTTTT
.,.,TRBJ1-5,TRBV12-5,CASGPTGKGSNQPQHF,TGTGCTAGTGGCCCTACCGGAAAGGGGAGCAATCAGCCCCAGCATTTT
.,.,TRBJ2-4,TRBV19,CASSPREGAAKNIQYF,TGTGCCAGTAGTCCGAGGGAGGGGGCTGCCAAAAACATTCAGTACTTC
.,.,TRBJ1-2,TRBV3-1,CASSQPSRHGYTF,TGTGCCAGCAGCCAACCCAGTAGGCATGGCTACACCTTC
many,.,TRBJ1-5,TRBV15,CATSIAAGPQPQHF,TGTGCCACCAGCATAGCGGCAGGTCCTCAGCCCCAGCATTTT
many,.,TRBJ1-2,TRBV9,CASSGAGGTLDGYTF,TGTGCCAGCAGCGGGGCTGGGGGCACCCTTGATGGCTACACCTTC
many,.,TRBJ2-6,TRBV6-1,CASSEKSGSGANVLTF,TGTGCCAGCAGTGAGAAGTCGGGATCTGGGGCCAACGTCCTGACTTTC
many,.,TRBJ1-2,TRBV7-2,CASSLGGGGIYGYTF,TGTGCCAGCAGCTTAGGGGGGGGCGGAATCTATGGCTACACCTTC
.,TRBD1,TRBJ1-1,TRBV28,CATSGDRGEVGNTEAFF,TGTGCCACCAGCGGGGACAGGGGAGAGGTCGGGAACACTGAAGCTTTCTTT
few,.,TRBJ1-5,TRBV10-1,CASSDGSSQPQHF,TGCGCCAGCAGTGACGGCAGTAGCCAGCCCCAGCATTTT
many,TRBD1,TRBJ2-7,TRBV25-1,CASSSRQGAYEQYF,TGTGCCAGCAGTTCTCGACAGGGGGCTTACGAGCAGTACTTC
few,.,TRBJ2-5,TRBV28,CASSSGSLYQETQYF,TGTGCCAGCAGTTCGGGATCCCTGTACCAAGAGACCCAGTACTTC
.,.,TRBJ1-6,TRBV20-1,CSARDPVNSPLHF,TGCAGTGCTAGAGATCCTGTTAATTCACCCCTCCACTTT
.,TRBD1,TRBJ1-1,TRBV2,CASSDSGTDSDFF,TGTGCCAGCAGTGACTCCGGGACAGACAGTGATTTCTTT
.,TRBD2,TRBJ2-7,TRBV6-1,CASSLAGASSSYEQYF,TGTGCCAGCAGTCTAGCGGGAGCCTCCAGCTCCTACGAGCAGTACTTC
.,.,TRBJ2-7,TRBV4-1,CASSHGGQGRGEQYF,TGCGCCAGCAGCCACGGAGGGCAAGGTAGAGGGGAGCAGTACTTC